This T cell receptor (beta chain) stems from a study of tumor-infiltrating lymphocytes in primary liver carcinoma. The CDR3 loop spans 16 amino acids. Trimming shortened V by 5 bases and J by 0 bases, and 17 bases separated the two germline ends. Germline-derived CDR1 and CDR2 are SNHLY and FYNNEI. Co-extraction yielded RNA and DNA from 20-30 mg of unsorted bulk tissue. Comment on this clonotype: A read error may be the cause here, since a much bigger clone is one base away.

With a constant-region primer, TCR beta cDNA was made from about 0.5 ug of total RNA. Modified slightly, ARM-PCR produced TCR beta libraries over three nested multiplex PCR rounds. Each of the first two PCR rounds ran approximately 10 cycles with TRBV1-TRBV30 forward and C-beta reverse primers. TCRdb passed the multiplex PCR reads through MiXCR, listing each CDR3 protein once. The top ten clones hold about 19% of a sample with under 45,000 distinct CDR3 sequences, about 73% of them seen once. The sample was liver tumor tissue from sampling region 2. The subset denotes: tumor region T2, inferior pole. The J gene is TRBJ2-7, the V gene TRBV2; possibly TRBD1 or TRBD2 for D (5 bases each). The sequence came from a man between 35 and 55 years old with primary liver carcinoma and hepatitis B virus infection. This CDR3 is CASSPPSGAISYEQYF. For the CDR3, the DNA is TGTGCCAGCAGTCCCCCGTCCGGGGCGATCTCCTACGAGCAGTACTTC. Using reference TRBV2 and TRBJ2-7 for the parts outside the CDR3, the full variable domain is EPEVTQTPSHQVTQMGQEVILRCVPISNHLYFYWYRQILGQKVEFLVSFYNNEISEKSEIFDDQFSVERPDGSNFTLKIRSTKLEDSAMYFCASSPPSGAISYEQYFGPGTRLTVT.